There are many counts of the clone carrying this T cell receptor (beta chain). Its antigen is unknown. This entry is derived from a study of T-cell reconstitution after alpha-beta-depleted transplantation in children. Overall study results and limits: At around two months after transplant, the alpha-beta T cells were reportedly derived from several hundred expanded clones that came from non-depleted graft cells. Newly made T cells mostly supplied T-cell counts and diversity one year after transplant.

The CDR3 has 14 residues. Trimming shortened V by 0 bases and J by 7 bases, and 10 bases separated the two germline ends. The germline gives CDR1 WNHNN, CDR2 SYGVQD (reference sequence). Unique molecular identifiers were used in preparing the TCRbeta library. One entry per CDR3 protein results from TCRdb running MiXCR on the PCR reads. Here the sample spans hundreds of thousands of distinct CDR3 sequences, 23% being singletons. Here the sequenced sample was PBMCs, mostly from graft donor cells, taken 360 days after TCRalphabeta/CD19-depleted stem cell transplant. This TCR was recovered from a boy under two years old who had a stem cell transplant for acute myeloid leukemia, so the T cells may come from the graft donor. V is TRBV10-1 and J is TRBJ2-4; D perhaps matches TRBD1 (6 bases). Written as DNA, the CDR3 is TGCGCCAGCAGTGAGTCGGGGGCGGGCAACATTCAGTACTTC. Encoded protein: CASSESGAGNIQYF.